Listed below are T cell receptor beta chains from one sample, sequenced in a study of blood T cell repertoires in COVID-19. TCRdb's copy holds only in-frame clones and misses some; the assay was immunoSEQ multiplex PCR. The sample yields roughly 56,000 clones, more than 90% seen once. Sequencing used peripheral blood. The origin of the receptors is a man in his forties or fifties with active COVID-19. Each CDR3 is given with its conserved first and last residue. The order of the fields is clone size, J gene, D gene, V gene, CDR3 protein, CDR3 DNA. D genes are given only for firm matches. Rows give clone size only sometimes, using once, few, many, or a class for an expanded clone.

abundance: few
j_gene: TRBJ2-7
d_gene: -
v_gene: TRBV5-1
CDR3aa: CASSLGQAGYEQYF
CDR3nt: TGCGCCAGCAGCTTGGGGCAGGCAGGGTACGAGCAGTACTTC

abundance: few
j_gene: TRBJ2-7
d_gene: -
v_gene: TRBV7-2
CDR3aa: CASSLVRLEQYF
CDR3nt: TGTGCCAGCAGCTTAGTAAGACTCGAGCAGTACTTC

abundance: -
j_gene: TRBJ2-2
d_gene: TRBD2
v_gene: TRBV27
CDR3aa: CASRGTSGRRAGELFF
CDR3nt: TGTGCCAGCAGGGGAACGAGCGGGAGAAGGGCCGGGGAGCTGTTTTTT

abundance: few
j_gene: TRBJ1-5
d_gene: -
v_gene: TRBV7-8
CDR3aa: CASSLDAGASNQPQHF
CDR3nt: TGTGCCAGCAGCTTAGACGCAGGGGCCAGCAATCAGCCCCAGCATTTT

abundance: -
j_gene: TRBJ1-1
d_gene: -
v_gene: TRBV11-2
CDR3aa: CASSIFRGLNTEAFF
CDR3nt: TGTGCCAGCAGCATCTTCAGGGGACTGAACACTGAAGCTTTCTTT

abundance: -
j_gene: TRBJ2-2
d_gene: TRBD1
v_gene: TRBV5-5
CDR3aa: CASSLRGGNTGELFF
CDR3nt: TGTGCCAGCAGCTTAAGAGGGGGCAACACCGGGGAGCTGTTTTTT

abundance: few
j_gene: TRBJ2-5
d_gene: -
v_gene: TRBV27
CDR3aa: CASHSPLRKETQYF
CDR3nt: TGTGCCAGCCATTCACCCCTGCGGAAAGAGACCCAGTACTTC

abundance: -
j_gene: TRBJ2-1
d_gene: TRBD2
v_gene: TRBV19
CDR3aa: CASSISGRGNEQFF
CDR3nt: TGTGCCAGTAGTATAAGCGGGAGAGGTAATGAGCAGTTCTTC

abundance: -
j_gene: TRBJ1-5
d_gene: -
v_gene: TRBV2
CDR3aa: CASSKDSQPQHF
CDR3nt: TGTGCCAGCTCGAAGGACAGTCAGCCCCAGCATTTT

abundance: -
j_gene: TRBJ1-5
d_gene: -
v_gene: TRBV6-1
CDR3aa: CASSDNTGNQPQHF
CDR3nt: TGTGCCAGCAGTGATAATACGGGCAATCAGCCCCAGCATTTT

abundance: -
j_gene: TRBJ1-2
d_gene: -
v_gene: TRBV19
CDR3aa: CASNFYGANAGYTF
CDR3nt: TGTGCCAGTAACTTTTATGGGGCCAACGCTGGCTACACCTTC

abundance: -
j_gene: TRBJ1-5
d_gene: -
v_gene: TRBV2
CDR3aa: CASSPSPGQKRGSQHF
CDR3nt: TGTGCCAGCAGCCCCAGTCCGGGACAAAAGCGTGGGTCCCAGCATTTT

abundance: -
j_gene: TRBJ2-1
d_gene: TRBD2
v_gene: TRBV7-9
CDR3aa: CASSLAGASGRDEQFF
CDR3nt: TGTGCCAGCAGCTTAGCTGGTGCTAGCGGGAGGGACGAGCAGTTCTTC

abundance: -
j_gene: TRBJ2-2
d_gene: -
v_gene: TRBV7-9
CDR3aa: CASSLSQVDAGELFF
CDR3nt: TGTGCCAGCAGCTTATCCCAGGTAGACGCCGGGGAGCTGTTTTTT

abundance: -
j_gene: TRBJ1-5
d_gene: -
v_gene: TRBV12-3/TRBV12-4
CDR3aa: CASKTRDQPQHF
CDR3nt: TGTGCCAGCAAGACCCGGGATCAGCCCCAGCATTTT

abundance: -
j_gene: TRBJ2-3
d_gene: TRBD1
v_gene: TRBV29-1
CDR3aa: CSVEGQGYSDTQYF
CDR3nt: TGCAGCGTTGAGGGACAGGGATATTCAGATACGCAGTATTTT

abundance: -
j_gene: TRBJ2-5
d_gene: TRBD2
v_gene: TRBV6-5
CDR3aa: CASTLGLAGQETQYF
CDR3nt: TGTGCCAGCACCCTTGGACTAGCGGGGCAAGAGACCCAGTACTTC

abundance: -
j_gene: TRBJ1-1
d_gene: -
v_gene: TRBV2
CDR3aa: CASKLGVNTEAFF
CDR3nt: TGTGCGAGCAAGCTGGGAGTGAACACTGAAGCTTTCTTT

abundance: -
j_gene: TRBJ2-1
d_gene: -
v_gene: TRBV6-4
CDR3aa: CASSDPRRNEQFF
CDR3nt: TGTGCCAGCAGTGACCCCCGGCGGAATGAGCAGTTCTTC

abundance: -
j_gene: TRBJ2-5
d_gene: -
v_gene: TRBV5-1
CDR3aa: CASSAAGPGGAQETQYF
CDR3nt: TGCGCCAGCAGCGCGGCGGGACCCGGCGGAGCTCAAGAGACCCAGTACTTC

abundance: -
j_gene: TRBJ1-2
d_gene: -
v_gene: TRBV3-1/TRBV3-2
CDR3aa: CASSPTGAGEKGYTF
CDR3nt: TGTGCCAGCAGCCCCACCGGGGCAGGGGAGAAGGGCTACACCTTC

abundance: -
j_gene: TRBJ2-2
d_gene: TRBD1
v_gene: TRBV5-4
CDR3aa: CASSWGDRVVTGELFF
CDR3nt: TGTGCCAGCAGCTGGGGGGACAGGGTGGTCACCGGGGAGCTGTTTTTT

abundance: -
j_gene: TRBJ1-4
d_gene: -
v_gene: TRBV4-3
CDR3aa: CASSQDLAGTFNEKLFF
CDR3nt: TGCGCCAGCAGCCAAGATCTGGCAGGCACGTTTAATGAAAAACTGTTTTTT

abundance: -
j_gene: TRBJ1-2
d_gene: -
v_gene: TRBV14
CDR3aa: CASSQDLRDSNYGYTF
CDR3nt: TGTGCCAGCAGCCAAGATCTGCGTGACAGTAACTATGGCTACACCTTC

abundance: -
j_gene: TRBJ2-1
d_gene: TRBD2
v_gene: TRBV19
CDR3aa: CASSLRTSGAGNEQFF
CDR3nt: TGTGCCAGTAGTCTTCGGACTAGCGGGGCGGGCAATGAGCAGTTCTTC

abundance: -
j_gene: TRBJ1-6
d_gene: -
v_gene: TRBV28
CDR3aa: CASRGSGTYNSPLHF
CDR3nt: TGTGCCAGCAGGGGGTCAGGGACCTATAATTCACCCCTCCACTTT

abundance: once
j_gene: TRBJ2-7
d_gene: -
v_gene: TRBV5-1
CDR3aa: CASSLGGSSYEQYF
CDR3nt: TGCGCCAGCAGCCTAGGGGGATCCTCCTACGAGCAGTACTTC

abundance: -
j_gene: TRBJ2-1
d_gene: -
v_gene: TRBV23-1
CDR3aa: CASTPGLTAQYEQFF
CDR3nt: TGCGCCAGCACCCCCGGACTGACTGCACAATATGAGCAGTTCTTC

abundance: -
j_gene: TRBJ2-3
d_gene: -
v_gene: TRBV18
CDR3aa: CASSPLLGYHTDTQYF
CDR3nt: TGTGCCAGCTCACCATTACTAGGATACCACACAGATACGCAGTATTTT

abundance: -
j_gene: TRBJ1-2
d_gene: -
v_gene: TRBV11-2
CDR3aa: CASSSQQGDYGYTF
CDR3nt: TGTGCCAGCAGCTCCCAACAGGGAGACTATGGCTACACCTTC

abundance: -
j_gene: TRBJ1-2
d_gene: -
v_gene: TRBV9
CDR3aa: CASSTTTGTIYGYTF
CDR3nt: TGTGCCAGCAGTACAACTACCGGGACAATCTATGGCTACACCTTC

abundance: -
j_gene: TRBJ2-5
d_gene: TRBD1
v_gene: TRBV7-2
CDR3aa: CASSLTGGTRGETQYF
CDR3nt: TGTGCCAGCAGCTTAACAGGGGGGACCCGAGGGGAGACCCAGTACTTC

abundance: -
j_gene: TRBJ1-4
d_gene: TRBD1
v_gene: TRBV4-3
CDR3aa: CASSQVGRGPSNEKLFF
CDR3nt: TGCGCCAGCAGCCAAGTGGGCAGGGGGCCCTCTAATGAAAAACTGTTTTTT

abundance: -
j_gene: TRBJ1-3
d_gene: -
v_gene: TRBV4-3
CDR3aa: CASSQDRRVLGGNTIYF
CDR3nt: TGCGCCAGCAGCCAAGATAGGAGGGTCCTGGGAGGAAACACCATATATTTT

abundance: -
j_gene: TRBJ1-2
d_gene: -
v_gene: TRBV18
CDR3aa: CASSPDDRRGYTF
CDR3nt: TGTGCCAGCTCGCCAGACGACCGGCGGGGCTACACCTTC

abundance: once
j_gene: TRBJ1-2
d_gene: TRBD1
v_gene: TRBV11-2
CDR3aa: CASSWDRANYGYTF
CDR3nt: TGTGCCAGCAGCTGGGACAGGGCTAACTATGGCTACACCTTC